Following are 27 T cell receptor beta chains from one sample sequenced in a study of blood T cell repertoires in COVID-19. Sequencing was performed with immunoSEQ multiplex PCR; in TCRdb, only in-frame clones are kept and a portion is missing. The table includes roughly 140,000 clones, around 84% detected once. Specimen: peripheral blood. The receptor set was obtained from a woman aged 50 to 65 in a cohort sampled during active or convalescent COVID-19.

The gene calls are TRBV7-9 and TRBJ1-6; possible D gene TRBD1, 6 bases. The germline CDR1 and CDR2 sequences are SEHNR and FQNEAQ (reference sequence). This CDR3 spans 16 amino acids. The germline V and J ends were trimmed by 5 bases and 1 base, with 12 bases remaining between them. CDR3 protein: CASSPKTGSYNSPLHF. The CDR3 nucleotides are TGTGCCAGCAGCCCAAAAACAGGGTCCTATAATTCACCCCTCCACTTT.

The table lists this clone with a count of one. The J gene is TRBJ2-1, the V gene TRBV6-2 or TRBV6-3; unclear D gene. The germline V and J ends were trimmed by 5 bases and 4 bases, with 9 bases remaining between them. The CDR3 has 13 amino acids. Germline CDR1 MNHEY, CDR2 SVGEGT. This chain's CDR3 is CASSPDSYNEQFF. DNA of the CDR3: TGTGCCAGCAGTCCCGACTCGTACAATGAGCAGTTCTTC.

J is TRBJ2-5 and V is TRBV11-2, with a tentative D call TRBD2 (5 bases). CDR3 size: 13 residues. The germline V gene encodes CDR1 SGHAT and CDR2 FQNNGV. The V gene lost 4 bases and the J gene lost 7 bases, with 13 bases spanning the gap. CDR3 sequence (DNA): TGTGCCAGCAGCTGGCGGCCGGAGGCGACCCAGTACTTC. Protein product: CASSWRPEATQYF.

The chain couples TRBV19 to TRBJ2-7; TRBD1 agrees at 7 bases. The CDR3 extends over 13 amino acids. Germline V gene sequence: CDR1 LNHDA, CDR2 SQIVND (reference sequence). Trimming took 7 bases from V and 6 from J; bases not matched to a gene: 9. The CDR3 is CASKRTGVGEQYF. CDR3 in DNA: TGTGCCAGTAAGCGAACAGGGGTTGGCGAGCAGTACTTC. Using reference TRBV19 and TRBJ2-7 for the parts outside the CDR3, the full variable domain is DGGITQSPKYLFRKEGQNVTLSCEQNLNHDAMYWYRQDPGQGLRLIYYSQIVNDFQKGDIAEGYSVSREKKESFPLTVTSAQKNPTAFYLCASKRTGVGEQYFGPGTRLTVT.

This chain connects TRBV5-1 to TRBJ2-1; 9 bases are a match to TRBD2. Germline values: CDR1 SGHRS, CDR2 YFSETQ. Trimming took 1 base from V and 1 from J; bases not matched to a gene: 3. CDR3 length: 16 amino acids. The CDR3, as DNA: TGCGCCAGCAGCTTGTTGCGGGGGGGTTCCTACAATGAGCAGTTCTTC. Amino acid sequence: CASSLLRGGSYNEQFF. Looking up the rest from reference TRBV5-1 and TRBJ2-1 gives the full variable domain: KAGVTQTPRYLIKTRGQQVTLSCSPISGHRSVSWYQQTPGQGLQFLFEYFSETQRNKGNFPGRFSGRQFSNSRSEMNVSTLELGDSALYLCASSLLRGGSYNEQFFGPGTRLTVL.

The CDR3 loop is CASSPIPGQEETQYF. CDR3 nucleotides: TGCGCCAGCAGCCCAATACCGGGACAGGAAGAGACCCAGTACTTC. V usage is TRBV5-1 and J usage is TRBJ2-5; TRBD1 aligns across 8 bases. Germline CDR1 is SGHRS and CDR2 is YFSETQ. V shed 4 bases, J shed 3 bases, and the junction held 8 bases outside the gene matches. The CDR3 contains 15 residues.

This clone was counted a few times. The V and J genes are TRBV19 and TRBJ1-4; 9 bases map to TRBD1. CDR1 and CDR2 from the germline V gene are LNHDA and SQIVND (reference sequence). CDR3 size: 13 residues. V was clipped by 8 bases and J by 8 bases; unmatched bases: 6. Here the CDR3 reads CASGQGKGEKLFF. The CDR3 nucleotides are TGTGCCAGTGGACAGGGGAAAGGGGAAAAACTGTTTTTT. The full variable domain, completed using reference TRBV19 and TRBJ1-4, is DGGITQSPKYLFRKEGQNVTLSCEQNLNHDAMYWYRQDPGQGLRLIYYSQIVNDFQKGDIAEGYSVSREKKESFPLTVTSAQKNPTAFYLCASGQGKGEKLFFGSGTQLSVL.

This chain joins TRBV5-6 and TRBJ2-2; TRBD2 matches 7 bases. The length of the CDR3 is 19 residues. Germline loops: CDR1 SGHDT, CDR2 YYEEEE. V was clipped by 4 bases and J by 2 bases; unmatched bases: 17. This CDR3 is CASSPASGFSLPNTGELFF. The CDR3 DNA reads as TGTGCCAGCAGCCCCGCTAGCGGCTTCTCACTTCCCAACACCGGGGAGCTGTTTTTT.

This chain joins TRBV10-3 and TRBJ2-3, with D possibly being TRBD2 (5 bases). V was trimmed by 3 bases and J by 2 bases, leaving 6 bases between them. The CDR3 length is 13 residues. From germline, CDR1 is ENHRY and CDR2 SYGVKD. The CDR3 reads CAISEAATDTQYF. In nucleotides, the CDR3 is TGTGCCATCAGTGAAGCGGCCACAGATACGCAGTATTTT.

The genes are TRBV5-1 and TRBJ2-1; 11 bases are shared with TRBD2. Germline CDR1 reads SGHRS; CDR2 reads YFSETQ. Trimming cost V 4 bases and J 9 bases; bases outside gene matches: 9. The CDR3 spans 15 residues. The CDR3 spells CASSQTSGVRSEQFF. CDR3 in DNA: TGCGCCAGCAGCCAGACTAGCGGGGTTCGCAGTGAGCAGTTCTTC.

Points on this clone: The junction departs from the called germline gene at one end, perhaps through a read error. The rearrangement links TRBV2 to TRBJ1-2; 8 positions agree with TRBD1. Germline values: CDR1 SNHLY, CDR2 FYNNEI. The CDR3 spans 14 residues. This CDR3 is CASNEQGANYGYTF. The CDR3 region has the DNA TGTGCCAGCAATGAACAGGGGGCTAACTATGGCTACACCTTC.

The chain is built from TRBV7-8 and TRBJ2-7; 8 nucleotides line up with TRBD2. From germline, CDR1 is SGHVS and CDR2 FQNEAQ. The CDR3 has 16 residues. Losses at the gene ends were 2 bases for V and 5 bases for J; bases not matched to a gene: 11. The CDR3 DNA is TGTGCCAGCAGCTTAATCTCCGGGACTAGTATACACGAGCAGTACTTC. Its protein product is CASSLISGTSIHEQYF.

This clone is a singleton in its sample. V usage is TRBV3-1 (or the pseudogene TRBV3-2) and J usage is TRBJ2-5, with D tentatively TRBD2 (5 bases). V lost 0 bases and J lost 0, with 11 bases in between. The CDR3 is made up of 16 amino acids. Germline V CDR1 and CDR2: LGHDT, YNNKEL (reference sequence). The CDR3 region has the DNA TGTGCCAGCAGCCAAGATGACGAGGGAAACCAAGAGACCCAGTACTTC. This codes for CASSQDDEGNQETQYF.

This chain joins TRBV21-1 and TRBJ2-1; the table's D call, TRBD2, has no DNA check behind it. TRBV21-1 is termed a pseudogene. This CDR3 has 20 residues. CDR3: CASSKVRGGRRRFSYNEQFF. The CDR3, as DNA: TGTGCCAGCAGCAAAGTCCGGGGGGGTAGAAGACGATTCTCCTACAATGAGCAGTTCTTC.

The chain carries TRBV6-6 and TRBJ2-3; TRBD1 might be the D (7 bases). V lost 6 bases to trimming and J lost 0 bases, with 16 bases between them. The CDR3 is 16 residues long. The germline V gene has CDR1 MNHNY and CDR2 SVGAGI (reference sequence). The CDR3 region has the DNA TGTGCCAGCAGATCGACTAGGGGGCGAAGCACAGATACGCAGTATTTT. This gives the protein CASRSTRGRSTDTQYF.

This chain joins TRBV5-4 and TRBJ2-7; D is possibly TRBD2 (7 bases). In germline, CDR1 is SGHNT, CDR2 YYREEE (reference sequence). The CDR3 runs 13 residues. V was trimmed by 4 bases and J by 6 bases, leaving 14 bases between them. The CDR3 nucleotides read TGTGCCAGCAGCGGGGGGGCCGAGAGCGAGCAGTACTTC. This translates into CASSGGAESEQYF.

The V call is TRBV10-3, the J call TRBJ2-2, with D perhaps matching TRBD2 (7 bases). This CDR3 has 19 amino acids. Germline CDR1 and CDR2: ENHRY and SYGVKD. V was trimmed by 10 bases and J by 2 bases, leaving 29 bases between them. The CDR3 DNA is TGTGCCACCCGAGGGGGTGCGGGGGTAAACTCAGTAAACACCGGGGAGCTGTTTTTT. Amino acids: CATRGGAGVNSVNTGELFF.

A few counts support this clone. The chain is built from TRBV30 and TRBJ1-5; D is undetermined. V was shortened by 0 bases and J by 5 bases, with 11 bases between the two germline ends. Germline V gene sequence: CDR1 GTSNPN, CDR2 SVGIG (reference sequence). The CDR3 loop spans 14 amino acids. CDR3 DNA sequence: TGTGCCTGGAGTGTATCGGTCGAAGATCAGCCCCAGCATTTT. Protein: CAWSVSVEDQPQHF.

The chain links TRBV9 to TRBJ1-3; 7 bases align to TRBD1. The CDR3 is 15 amino acids. Germline V gives CDR1 SGDLS, CDR2 YYNGEE. J was trimmed by 3 bases and V by 4 bases; bases with no gene match: 7. The CDR3 DNA reads as TGTGCCAGCAGCTCGACGACAGGGTTTGGAAACACCATATATTTT. Protein sequence: CASSSTTGFGNTIYF.

The V and J genes are TRBV9 and TRBJ2-7, with 7 bases fitting TRBD1. Germline values: CDR1 SGDLS, CDR2 YYNGEE. Trimming cost V 0 bases and J 3 bases; bases outside gene matches: 9. The CDR3 sequence is 16 residues long. The CDR3 nucleotides read TGTGCCAGCAGCGTAGCACCCACAGGGGCCAACTACGAGCAGTACTTC. Protein sequence: CASSVAPTGANYEQYF.

The gene calls are TRBV5-4 and TRBJ1-4; 7 bases line up with TRBD1. V gave up 4 bases and J gave up 5 bases; unmatched junction bases: 5. The CDR3 totals 14 residues. Germline V gene lookup returns CDR1 SGHNT and CDR2 YYREEE (reference sequence). Here the CDR3 reads CASSPDRANEKLFF. In DNA, the CDR3 is TGTGCCAGCAGCCCCGACAGGGCAAATGAAAAACTGTTTTTT.

This chain connects TRBV19 to TRBJ1-1; 7 nucleotides align to TRBD1. The CDR3 totals 16 residues. The germline CDR1 and CDR2 sequences are LNHDA and SQIVND (reference sequence). Trimming at V came to 3 bases and at J to 2 bases, leaving 9 bases not matched to a gene. The CDR3 reads CASSISGDSKNTEAFF. DNA for the CDR3: TGTGCCAGTAGTATTTCAGGGGACAGCAAAAACACTGAAGCTTTCTTT.

The chain carries TRBV2 and TRBJ1-5, with D possibly being TRBD1 (5 bases). The CDR3 loop spans 15 amino acids. Germline V gene lookup returns CDR1 SNHLY and CDR2 FYNNEI. Trimming took 5 bases from V and 6 from J, leaving 17 bases between them. CDR3: CASSRDTQGGQPQHF. DNA of the CDR3: TGTGCCAGCAGTCGCGACACGCAGGGCGGTCAGCCCCAGCATTTT.

This chain links TRBV9 with TRBJ1-4, with 8 bases identical to TRBD1. V lost 3 bases, J lost 6 bases, and 7 bases stayed unmatched. CDR1 is SGDLS and CDR2 is YYNGEE in the germline V gene. The CDR3 totals 15 residues. The CDR3 loop is CASSGLDRGDEKLFF. In DNA, the CDR3 is TGTGCCAGCAGCGGACTTGACAGGGGAGATGAAAAACTGTTTTTT. Supplemented by reference TRBV9 and TRBJ1-4, the full variable domain reads DSGVTQTPKHLITATGQRVTLRCSPRSGDLSVYWYQQSLDQGLQFLIQYYNGEERAKGNILERFSAQQFPDLHSELNLSSLELGDSALYFCASSGLDRGDEKLFFGSGTQLSVL.

The chain combines TRBV27 with TRBJ2-7; D gene uncertain. Trimming stripped 1 base from V and 4 bases from J, with 14 bases between. CDR1 is MNHEY and CDR2 is SMNVEV in the germline V gene (reference sequence). The CDR3 totals 15 residues. The CDR3: CASSLFGPRGYEQYF. As DNA, the CDR3 is TGTGCCAGCAGTTTATTCGGTCCGAGAGGTTACGAGCAGTACTTC.

This chain connects TRBV4-2 to TRBJ2-7; 10 positions agree with TRBD2. The germline V gene has CDR1 LGHNA and CDR2 YNFKEQ. The V gene end was trimmed by 0 bases and the J gene end by 3 bases; junction bases not matched to a gene: 8. This CDR3 is built from 17 residues. DNA of the CDR3: TGTGCCAGCAGCCAAGAACAAGGAGGACTAGCGGACTACGAGCAGTACTTC. This encodes CASSQEQGGLADYEQYF.

The chain combines TRBV19 with TRBJ2-3, with 12 bases lining up with TRBD1. The germline CDR1 and CDR2 sequences are LNHDA and SQIVND (reference sequence). The CDR3 spans 17 residues. V shed 0 bases and J 6 bases; nucleotides not matched to a gene: 7. The CDR3 reads CASSIDLGTGGLDTQYF. Here the CDR3 DNA reads TGTGCCAGTAGTATAGATCTTGGGACAGGGGGCCTGGATACGCAGTATTTT.